Detailed here is one T cell receptor beta chain. Its antigen is still unknown. Sequencing was performed with immunoSEQ multiplex PCR; in TCRdb, only in-frame clones are kept and a portion is missing. The sample lists over 85,000 clones, more than 70% occurring once. This specimen comes from a study of T cell responses to AZD1222 COVID-19 vaccine. General study points: Clonal diversity was possibly underestimated; the donors were predominantly white British and more often female.

The starting material was peripheral blood, obtained 28 days after the second AZD1222 dose. The receptor's source is an adult who received the AZD1222 COVID-19 vaccine.

The CDR3 coding sequence is TGTGCCAGCCGGCCGGGGGCGGAAGCACCCCTCCACTTT. Residues: CASRPGAEAPLHF. This chain uses TRBV3-1 (or the pseudogene TRBV3-2) with TRBJ1-6; D is perhaps TRBD1 (6 bases). The length of the CDR3 is 13 residues. With 8 bases removed from V and 11 bases from J, the gap between germline ends came to 16 bases. Germline V gene lookup returns CDR1 LGHDT and CDR2 YNNKEL (reference sequence).